One sample yielded the 22 T cell receptor beta chains listed below, sequenced in a study of vaccination effects on CD4 cells after COVID-19. The culture ran for about 11 days, and then CD4+ T cells were isolated. Some clones are missing from TCRdb's copy, which holds only in-frame ones; the method was immunoSEQ multiplex PCR. The sample lists some 40,000 clones; 82% were seen once. These TCRs' antigens remain unknown. Sample: CD4+ T cells from PBMCs cultured without peptide, taken before COVID-19 vaccination. The receptors were gathered from a human donor who received a COVID-19 vaccine.

The rearrangement uses TRBV4-2 and TRBJ2-2; D call uncertain. Trimming shortened V by 1 base and J by 1 base, and 7 bases separated the two germline ends. The CDR3 length is 15 residues. Germline lookup yields CDR1 LGHNA and CDR2 YNFKEQ. CDR3 DNA sequence: TGTGCCAGCAGCCAAGTAACCCTGAACACCGGGGAGCTGTTTTTT. It specifies CASSQVTLNTGELFF.

The V call is TRBV12-5, the J call TRBJ2-7; TRBD2 is a possible D gene (5 bases). With 7 bases removed from V and 0 bases from J, the gap between germline ends came to 13 bases. CDR3 size: 14 residues. Germline V gene data show CDR1 as LGHNT and CDR2 as FRNRAP. CDR3 nucleotide sequence: TGTGCTAGTGCCCGGGAAGGACTCTCCTACGAGCAGTACGTC. This sequence encodes CASAREGLSYEQYV.

The chain recombines TRBV24-1 with TRBJ2-2; 7 bases match TRBD1. Germline CDR1 and CDR2: KGHDR and SFDVKD. V trimming: 6 bases; J trimming: 2 bases; junction bases outside the gene matches: 8. The CDR3 contains 16 residues. CDR3 DNA: TGTGCCACCAGTCCCCAGGGACAGATAAACACCGGGGAGCTGTTTTTT. Translating gives CATSPQGQINTGELFF.

This chain uses TRBV6-5 with TRBJ1-4; tentatively, D is TRBD1 (5 bases). V was cut by 5 bases and J by 7 bases, with 14 bases left in between. Per germline, CDR1 MNHEY and CDR2 SVGAGI. This CDR3 region has 14 residues. CDR3 amino acids: CASSRQRTSEKLFF. CDR3 in DNA: TGTGCCAGCAGTCGACAGCGGACGAGTGAAAAACTGTTTTTT.

This chain connects TRBV2 to TRBJ2-2; D not certain. V gave up 6 bases and J gave up 1 base, with 9 bases separating them. CDR1 is SNHLY and CDR2 is FYNNEI in the germline V gene. This CDR3 has 14 residues. For the CDR3, the DNA is TGTGCCAGCAGGGGTGAAGTGAACACCGGGGAGCTGTTTTTT. As protein: CASRGEVNTGELFF.

With respect to this clone: In the same sample, other DNA sequences code for this CDR3. V gene TRBV18 combines with J gene TRBJ2-5; 7 bases are shared with TRBD2. CDR3 length: 13 amino acids. Germline values: CDR1 KGHSH, CDR2 LQKENI. Unmatched junction bases numbered 0, after V lost 3 bases and J lost 2 bases. In DNA form, the CDR3 reads TGTGCCAGCTCACCCGGGGGGCAAGAGACCCAGTACTTC. This encodes CASSPGGQETQYF.

The chain links TRBV6-5 to TRBJ1-2; tentatively, D is TRBD1 (6 bases). Germline CDR1 MNHEY, CDR2 SVGAGI. V was cut by 6 bases and J by 2 bases, with 16 bases left in between. The CDR3 is made up of 15 amino acids. CDR3: CASRGQLTANYGYTF. The CDR3 DNA reads TGTGCCAGCAGGGGACAACTGACAGCCAACTATGGCTACACCTTC.

The chain is built from TRBV27 and TRBJ2-3; the D call may be TRBD1 or TRBD2 (5 bases each). V gave up 0 bases and J gave up 5 bases, with 15 bases separating them. CDR1 is MNHEY, CDR2 SMNVEV, per germline (reference sequence). The CDR3 totals 16 residues. The CDR3 bases are TGTGCCAGCAGTTTATCGAGGGGAATCGAGGGAGATACGCAGTATTTT. Translating it yields CASSLSRGIEGDTQYF.

This chain joins TRBV19 and TRBJ2-7, with 10 bases that match TRBD1. Germline CDR1 reads LNHDA; CDR2 reads SQIVND (reference sequence). After removal of 3 bases from V and 1 base from J, the junction contained 6 bases not matched to a gene. The CDR3 contains 16 residues. CDR3 region: CASSIPDRGRSYEQYV. CDR3 nucleotide sequence: TGTGCCAGTAGTATCCCCGACAGGGGGCGATCCTACGAGCAGTACGTC.

V is TRBV18 and J is TRBJ1-1; D unclear. Germline assignment: CDR1 KGHSH and CDR2 LQKENI. Trimming pared 4 bases from V and 3 bases from J, leaving 9 bases between. CDR3 length: 13 amino acids. The CDR3 DNA is TGTGCCAGCTCACAGGCAAAGGACACTGAAGCTTTCTTT. It encodes CASSQAKDTEAFF.

This rearrangement joins TRBV30 to TRBJ2-3; D remains unclear. There are 14 residues in the CDR3. Per the germline V gene, CDR1 is GTSNPN and CDR2 is SVGIG (reference sequence). The germline V and J ends were trimmed by 6 bases and 0 bases, with 13 bases remaining between them. CDR3 sequence (DNA): TGTGCCTGTAAGGCAGGCGATAGCACAGATACGCAGTATTTT. Translating gives CACKAGDSTDTQYF.

The rearrangement joins TRBV10-3 to TRBJ2-5; 10 bases are shared with TRBD1. There are 12 residues in the CDR3. Germline V gene sequence: CDR1 ENHRY, CDR2 SYGVKD. V lost 10 bases to trimming and J lost 3 bases; unmatched junction nucleotides: 2. The CDR3 spells CATGQGEETQYF. The CDR3 region has the DNA TGTGCCACCGGACAGGGGGAAGAGACCCAGTACTTC.

The chain couples TRBV7-8 to TRBJ1-1; D unresolved. The CDR3 has 14 residues. The germline CDR1 and CDR2 sequences are SGHVS and FQNEAQ. Between the trimmed V and J ends, which lost 5 bases and 2 bases, there was a span of 12 bases. This chain's CDR3 is CASSMTVVNTEAFF. The CDR3 DNA sequence: TGTGCCAGCAGCATGACCGTTGTCAACACTGAAGCTTTCTTT.

This chain connects TRBV10-1 to TRBJ1-3; D is unresolved. Per germline, CDR1 WNHNN and CDR2 SYGVQD (reference sequence). V was clipped by 0 bases and J by 0 bases, with 6 bases between them. CDR3 length equals 15 residues. This chain's CDR3 is CASSESRHSGNTIYF. For the CDR3, the DNA is TGCGCCAGCAGTGAGTCTCGACACTCTGGAAACACCATATATTTT.

V is TRBV24-1 and J is TRBJ2-3; possible D gene TRBD1, 6 bases. V lost 4 bases and J lost 1, with 14 bases in between. The CDR3 contains 16 residues. The V gene's germline CDR1 is KGHDR and CDR2 SFDVKD. The CDR3 DNA reads as TGTGCCACCAGTGAGCGCAGGGGAAGAGGCACAGATACGCAGTATTTT. Its protein product is CATSERRGRGTDTQYF.

The gene calls are TRBV5-1 and TRBJ2-5; 12 nucleotides align to TRBD2. This CDR3 spans 16 amino acids. V lost 2 bases and J lost 0; bases outside the gene matches: 2. Germline values: CDR1 SGHRS, CDR2 YFSETQ. The chain's CDR3 is CASSLTSGGNQETQYF. The CDR3 DNA reads as TGCGCCAGCAGCTTAACTAGCGGGGGGAACCAAGAGACCCAGTACTTC.

CDR3 coding DNA: TGTGCCAGCAGCTTGGGGGTGGGACAGAGCAATCAGCCCCAGCATTTT. Protein sequence: CASSLGVGQSNQPQHF. This chain joins TRBV7-9 and TRBJ1-5, with TRBD1 matching 7 bases. Germline loops: CDR1 SEHNR, CDR2 FQNEAQ (reference sequence). Germline trimming cut 3 bases from V and 1 base from J; bases unmatched to any gene: 6. This CDR3 has 16 residues.

The rearrangement uses TRBV6-2 or TRBV6-3 and TRBJ1-5; D is undetermined. V shed 2 bases and J shed 0 bases, with 11 bases lying between them. The CDR3 has 16 amino acids. CDR1 is MNHEY, CDR2 SVGEGT, per germline. The CDR3 region is CASSYGNRDSNQPQHF. Here the CDR3 DNA reads TGTGCCAGCAGTTACGGTAACCGTGATAGCAATCAGCCCCAGCATTTT.

This chain uses TRBV25-1 with TRBJ1-1; D is uncertain. V dropped 1 base and J dropped 1 base, with 7 bases sitting between them. CDR1 and CDR2 from the germline V gene are MGHDK and SYGVNS. This CDR3 has 14 amino acids. The CDR3 is CASSESPGNTEAFF. The CDR3 DNA sequence: TGTGCCAGCAGTGAATCTCCGGGGAACACTGAAGCTTTCTTT.

Remarks on this clone: Other DNA sequences of this sample code for an identical CDR3. V is TRBV24-1 and J is TRBJ2-3, with D unresolved. The germline V gene encodes CDR1 KGHDR and CDR2 SFDVKD. Trimming took 3 bases from V and 0 from J, leaving 9 bases between them. CDR3 length: 15 residues. Here the CDR3 DNA reads TGTGCCACCAGTGATACCGTTGGTAGCACAGATACGCAGTATTTT. This encodes CATSDTVGSTDTQYF.

This chain links TRBV19 with TRBJ2-3; 8 bases fit TRBD1. The ends lost 6 bases at V and 3 bases at J; junction bases unmatched: 8. The CDR3 is 15 residues long. Looked up from germline, CDR1 is LNHDA and CDR2 is SQIVND (reference sequence). CDR3 amino acids: CASRSSQGETDTQYF. CDR3 sequence (DNA): TGTGCCAGTAGATCCTCACAGGGGGAGACAGATACGCAGTATTTT.

This chain uses TRBV9 with TRBJ2-1, with a tentative D call TRBD2 (6 bases). The CDR3 loop spans 15 amino acids. V shed 3 bases and J shed 2 bases, with 12 bases lying between them. Germline CDR1 reads SGDLS; CDR2 reads YYNGEE. This CDR3 reads CASSAGGGTYNEQFF. The CDR3 DNA reads TGTGCCAGCAGCGCGGGTGGCGGGACCTACAATGAGCAGTTCTTC.